The 14 T cell receptor beta chains listed next were all sequenced from one sample in a study of blood T cell repertoires in COVID-19. The repertoire was sequenced with immunoSEQ multiplex PCR; TCRdb's copy has only in-frame clones and lacks some. The table shows about 74,000 clones, with 84% occurring only once. Sample: peripheral blood. The receptors shown here come from a man in his 70s with acute or convalescent COVID-19.

This chain uses TRBV12-3 or TRBV12-4 with TRBJ1-1; D remains ambiguous. Trimming took off 0 bases at V and 8 bases at J, with 10 bases between the two ends. The CDR3 totals 13 residues. The CDR3, as DNA: TGTGCCAGCAGTTTAGCGCGGGGAGAAGAAGCTTTCTTT. It is translated as CASSLARGEEAFF.

The chain couples TRBV13 to TRBJ1-6, with a possible D match to TRBD1 (5 bases). This CDR3 comprises 14 residues. Germline V gene sequence: CDR1 PRHDT, CDR2 FYEKMQ (reference sequence). V shed 3 bases and J shed 7 bases, with 10 bases lying between them. The CDR3, as DNA: TGTGCCAGCAGCTTTGGCAGGGTAAATTCACCCCTCCACTTT. Its protein is CASSFGRVNSPLHF.

The chain recombines TRBV5-1 with TRBJ2-7, with 8 nucleotides matching TRBD1. From germline, CDR1 is SGHRS and CDR2 YFSETQ. The J segment lost 7 bases and the V segment lost 0 bases, leaving 12 bases of the junction unmatched. This CDR3 has 16 amino acids. The CDR3 bases are TGCGCCAGCAGCTTGGCCGGGGGACAGGACCGGGGGGAGCAGTACTTC. It codes for CASSLAGGQDRGEQYF. Together with reference TRBV5-1 and TRBJ2-7, the CDR3 gives the full variable domain: KAGVTQTPRYLIKTRGQQVTLSCSPISGHRSVSWYQQTPGQGLQFLFEYFSETQRNKGNFPGRFSGRQFSNSRSEMNVSTLELGDSALYLCASSLAGGQDRGEQYFGPGTRLTVT.

The V gene is TRBV7-9, the J gene TRBJ2-3, with 13 bases identical to TRBD2. Germline V gene lookup returns CDR1 SEHNR and CDR2 FQNEAQ (reference sequence). This CDR3 spans 17 amino acids. The J segment lost 2 bases and the V segment lost 5 bases, leaving 7 bases of the junction unmatched. The CDR3 protein is CASSALTSGGATDTQYF. The CDR3 bases are TGTGCCAGCAGCGCCCTTACTAGCGGGGGGGCCACAGATACGCAGTATTTT.

This clone showed up just a few times. The chain joins TRBV9 to TRBJ2-1; D is possibly TRBD2 (6 bases). The CDR3 has 14 residues. The germline V gene encodes CDR1 SGDLS and CDR2 YYNGEE. Trimming took 3 bases from V and 7 from J, leaving 14 bases between them. This CDR3 is CASSARGISNEQFF. DNA for the CDR3: TGTGCCAGCAGCGCTCGGGGGATCTCGAATGAGCAGTTCTTC.

This chain connects TRBV6-5 to TRBJ1-5, with TRBD1 as a possible D gene (5 bases). Germline CDR1 MNHEY, CDR2 SVGAGI. Between the trimmed V and J ends, which lost 10 bases and 3 bases, there was a span of 19 bases. This CDR3 has 15 amino acids. This CDR3 reads CATRPGPSFNQPQHF. In nucleotides, the CDR3 is TGTGCCACCCGACCAGGGCCAAGCTTCAATCAGCCCCAGCATTTT.

This clone has just a few counts. The chain uses TRBV6-5 and TRBJ2-3; TRBD2 aligns across 9 bases. Per the germline V gene, CDR1 is MNHEY and CDR2 is SVGAGI. The CDR3 extends over 15 amino acids. J was trimmed by 4 bases and V by 6 bases; bases with no gene match: 8. CDR3 nucleotides: TGTGCCAGCAGGGCTTGGCGGGAGGGTTCAGATACGCAGTATTTT. Its translation: CASRAWREGSDTQYF.

The gene calls are TRBV7-8 and TRBJ2-1; 7 nucleotides match TRBD2. Losses at the gene ends were 4 bases for V and 9 bases for J; bases not matched to a gene: 0. Per germline, CDR1 SGHVS and CDR2 FQNEAQ. The CDR3 has 11 amino acids. The CDR3 DNA reads as TGTGCCAGCAGCTCTAGCGGTGAGCAGTTCTTC. Residues: CASSSSGEQFF.

This clone was detected only a few times. The chain joins TRBV7-2 to TRBJ2-7; weak D call: TRBD2 (5 bases). The CDR3 totals 13 residues. Germline V gives CDR1 SGHTA, CDR2 FQGNSA. Trimming took off 3 bases at V and 4 bases at J, with 10 bases between the two ends. The CDR3 reads CASSLATRYEQYF. DNA of the CDR3: TGTGCCAGCAGCTTGGCAACTAGGTACGAGCAGTACTTC.

The rearrangement links TRBV27 to TRBJ1-6; D gene ambiguous. The germline V gene encodes CDR1 MNHEY and CDR2 SMNVEV (reference sequence). V gave up 5 bases and J gave up 0 bases, with 14 bases separating them. The CDR3 consists of 17 residues. The CDR3 region is CASSQPSRSSYNSPLHF. The CDR3 nucleotides read TGTGCCAGCAGTCAGCCTTCGAGGAGCTCCTATAATTCACCCCTCCACTTT.

V is TRBV2 and J is TRBJ2-7; D not certain. The ends were cut back, 0 bases at V and 13 bases at J, with 13 bases in the middle. This CDR3 is built from 12 residues. Germline CDR1 is SNHLY and CDR2 is FYNNEI. Here the CDR3 reads CASSEAPDLTYF. The CDR3 region has the DNA TGTGCCAGCAGTGAAGCGCCCGACCTGACTTACTTC.

The chain joins TRBV13 to TRBJ2-7; tentative D call: TRBD1 (6 bases). The germline V and J ends were trimmed by 5 bases and 2 bases, with 10 bases remaining between them. The CDR3 is 13 residues long. Germline loops: CDR1 PRHDT, CDR2 FYEKMQ (reference sequence). The CDR3 bases are TGTGCCAGCAGCGGCCGGGACACCTACGAGCAGTACTTC. Its translation is CASSGRDTYEQYF.

The V call is TRBV19, the J call TRBJ2-4; 12 bases fit TRBD2. V was clipped by 5 bases and J by 9 bases; unmatched bases: 5. This CDR3 is 14 amino acids long. The germline V gene encodes CDR1 LNHDA and CDR2 SQIVND (reference sequence). CDR3 in DNA: TGTGCCAGTAGTCCTCTAGCGGGGGGGGCCATTCAGTACTTC. Protein: CASSPLAGGAIQYF.

V usage is TRBV7-8 and J usage is TRBJ1-6, with TRBD1 identical over 7 bases. The V gene end was trimmed by 4 bases and the J gene end by 13 bases; junction bases not matched to a gene: 13. CDR1 and CDR2 from the germline V gene are SGHVS and FQNEAQ. The CDR3 is made up of 15 amino acids. The CDR3 protein is CASSSLGQSPRPLHF. The CDR3 DNA follows: TGTGCCAGCAGCTCTTTGGGACAGAGTCCTAGGCCCCTCCACTTT.